The 3 T cell receptor beta chains reported below all come from one sample, sequenced in a study of Graves' ophthalmopathy and Graves' hyperthyroidism. The authors amplified TCR beta CDR3 regions from RNA transcripts. First-round RT-PCR relied on HTBI primers, and a second-round multiplex PCR came next. One entry per CDR3 protein, called by TCRdb with MiXCR from the multiplex PCR reads. The data show just over 600,000 distinct CDR3 sequences, with 22% seen just once and more than 5.5% held by the top ten. The sequencing input was peripheral blood. Receptor source: a woman aged 18-29 years with stable Graves' hyperthyroidism. Some clones in this sample may be carry-over from other donors' samples.

Ten or more counts support this clonotype. The chain recombines TRBV7-2 with TRBJ1-1, with a possible D match to TRBD1 (6 bases). Per the germline V gene, CDR1 is SGHTA and CDR2 is FQGNSA. Trimming pared 5 bases from V and 4 bases from J, leaving 17 bases between. The CDR3 runs to 15 residues. The CDR3 region is CASSPSGGPGTEAFF. The DNA for the CDR3 is TGTGCCAGCAGCCCGTCCGGGGGGCCTGGCACTGAAGCTTTCTTT.

This clonotype was detected ten times or more. The gene calls are TRBV2 and TRBJ1-2; 7 bases are a match to TRBD1. Trimming at V came to 6 bases and at J to 7 bases, leaving 5 bases not matched to a gene. In germline, CDR1 is SNHLY, CDR2 FYNNEI. The length of the CDR3 is 12 residues. CDR3 protein: CASRGTVRGYTF. CDR3 DNA: TGTGCCAGCAGGGGGACAGTCCGTGGCTACACCTTC.

At least ten counts were recorded for this clonotype. The chain is built from TRBV20-1 and TRBJ2-4, with 9 bases lining up with TRBD2. Germline CDR1 is DFQATT and CDR2 is SNEGSKA (reference sequence). After removal of 5 bases from V and 0 bases from J, the junction contained 17 bases not matched to a gene. The CDR3 loop spans 19 amino acids. The CDR3 nucleotides are TGCAGTGCTGGGGCCTTGCCTAGCGGGGCCCTAATAGCCAAAAACATTCAGTACTTC. Residues: CSAGALPSGALIAKNIQYF.